The 30 T cell receptor beta chains in this list originate from one sample, sequenced in a study of regulatory T cells in long-lasting Graves disease (dated by TCRdb to about 2021). In light of the paper, this sample's time point label describes: newly diagnosed GD, antithyroid drugs for less than 3 months. For both TCR sequencing and RNA sequencing, RNA was extracted from PBMCs using TRIzol. The library was obtained by multiplex PCR. Sequencing was carried out with an Illumina HiSeq 4000. To build TCR beta libraries, CDR3 regions were amplified by Arm-PCR using iRepertoire HTBI primers. Starting from the raw public reads, TCRdb applied fastp trimming at Q25, assembled clones with MiXCR and retained in-frame beta chains. Rows are combined by CDR3 protein, so each entry shows the most common genes and DNA. This sample comprises roughly 420,000 distinct CDR3 sequences, over 15% of them detected only once. Jointly, the top ten make up around 10% of the sample.

Another study also made use of these data, one on T cells in Graves' hyperthyroidism and ophthalmopathy.

Sequencing used peripheral blood mononuclear cells (PBMCs), obtained at new diagnosis, from a patient treated with antithyroid drugs. These receptors all come from a woman aged 25 to 45 with Graves disease. Donor details come from another sample of the same person, matched by shared clones.

This clonotype was found many times. V gene TRBV11-1 combines with J gene TRBJ1-6, with TRBD1 identical over 9 bases. Germline lookup yields CDR1 SGHAT and CDR2 FQDESV (reference sequence). The CDR3 sequence is 15 residues long. Trimming cost V 5 bases and J 9 bases; bases outside gene matches: 8. The CDR3: CASSRMTGGGSPLHF. Written as DNA, the CDR3 is TGTGCCAGCAGCCGGATGACAGGGGGAGGTTCACCCCTCCACTTT.

About this clonotype itself: This may stem from a read error, because a much larger clone lies one nucleotide away. CDR3 loop: CASSPSGAYERYF. The CDR3 DNA follows: TGTGCCAGCTCACCCTCGGGGGCCTACGAGCGGTACTTC. The chain combines TRBV18 with TRBJ2-7; D may correspond to TRBD1 or TRBD2 (6 bases each). Germline CDR1 is KGHSH and CDR2 is LQKENI. The CDR3 extends over 13 amino acids.

This clonotype showed up many times. V and J are TRBV5-1 and TRBJ2-3; tentative D call: TRBD1 (5 bases). The CDR3 sequence is 14 residues long. CDR1 and CDR2 (germline): SGHRS, YFSETQ. The germline V and J ends were trimmed by 0 bases and 8 bases, with 13 bases remaining between them. CDR3 sequence reads: CASSLAGAPGTQYF. DNA for the CDR3: TGCGCCAGCAGCTTGGCTGGGGCGCCGGGTACGCAGTATTTT.

This clonotype has more than one count but fewer than ten. The rearrangement uses TRBV7-9 and TRBJ2-1, with 12 bases matching TRBD2. Germline V CDR1 and CDR2: SEHNR, FQNEAQ (reference sequence). The CDR3 consists of 17 residues. V was pared by 4 bases and J by 7 bases, with 11 bases of the junction left unmatched. The CDR3 reads CASSYHSTSGSVNEQFF. Here the CDR3 DNA reads TGTGCCAGCAGCTACCACTCGACTAGCGGGAGTGTAAATGAGCAGTTCTTC. The full variable domain, with the rest looked up from reference TRBV7-9 and TRBJ2-1, is DTGVSQNPRHKITKRGQNVTFRCDPISEHNRLYWYRQTLGQGPEFLTYFQNEAQLEKSRLLSDRFSAERPKGSFSTLEIQRTEQGDSAMYLCASSYHSTSGSVNEQFFGPGTRLTVL.

This clonotype appeared many times. The V and J genes are TRBV7-2 and TRBJ2-2, with 10 nucleotides matching TRBD2. The CDR3 loop spans 14 amino acids. V lost 2 bases to trimming and J lost 7 bases; unmatched junction nucleotides: 1. Germline CDR1 SGHTA, CDR2 FQGNSA. DNA for the CDR3: TGTGCCAGCAGCTTACAGCGGGAGGGCGGGGAGCTGTTTTTT. Protein product: CASSLQREGGELFF.

This clonotype was seen a few times. The chain couples TRBV18 to TRBJ2-3; 13 bases map to TRBD2. The CDR3 totals 17 residues. J gave up 0 bases and V 0 bases, and 0 bases lay outside the gene matches. CDR1 is KGHSH, CDR2 LQKENI, per germline. The CDR3 nucleotides are TGTGCCAGCTCACCACCGGGACTAGCGGGAAGCACAGATACGCAGTATTTT. Encoded protein: CASSPPGLAGSTDTQYF.

This clonotype was picked up one time. A much larger clone lies a single base off, so this may be a read error. V is TRBV5-1 and J is TRBJ2-1, with D tentatively TRBD2 (5 bases). The end of the DNA is better explained by TRBJ2-7, so the J call may be wrong. CDR1 SGHRS and CDR2 YFSETQ come from the germline V gene. This CDR3 contains 15 residues. The chain's CDR3 is CASSGTGEPYNEQYF. In nucleotides, the CDR3 is TGCGCCAGCAGCGGTACCGGGGAGCCGTACAATGAGCAGTACTTC.

This clonotype came up many times. The chain carries TRBV11-2 and TRBJ2-1; D is unresolved. Trimming took off 3 bases at V and 5 bases at J, with 8 bases between the two ends. The CDR3 is 13 residues long. Per the germline V gene, CDR1 is SGHAT and CDR2 is FQNNGV. In DNA form, the CDR3 reads TGTGCCAGCAGCTTGAGGCCAGACAATGAGCAGTTCTTC. Protein sequence: CASSLRPDNEQFF.

This clonotype was picked up many times. The V and J genes are TRBV5-1 and TRBJ2-3; D is undetermined. Germline V gene lookup returns CDR1 SGHRS and CDR2 YFSETQ. V was trimmed by 5 bases and J by 0 bases, leaving 4 bases between them. The CDR3 has 12 amino acids. The CDR3 DNA sequence: TGCGCCAGCAGAGTCAGCACAGATACGCAGTATTTT. Its translation is CASRVSTDTQYF.

The chain joins TRBV6-9 to TRBJ2-7; a possible D gene is TRBD2 (6 bases). Germline-derived CDR1 and CDR2 are MNHGY and SVAAGI. Trimming took off 4 bases at V and 2 bases at J, with 12 bases between the two ends. This CDR3 spans 14 amino acids. Written as DNA, the CDR3 is TGTGCCAGCAGTTGGGGGGATACCACCTACGAGCAGTACTTC. It codes for CASSWGDTTYEQYF.

This sequence joins TRBV11-2 and TRBJ2-5, with 7 bases lining up with TRBD1. CDR1 is SGHAT and CDR2 is FQNNGV in the germline V gene. The V segment lost 3 bases and the J segment 3 bases; nucleotides outside the gene matches: 4. CDR3 length equals 14 residues. The CDR3 loop reads CASSFEGAKETQYF. The DNA of the CDR3 is TGTGCCAGCAGCTTTGAGGGGGCGAAAGAGACCCAGTACTTC.

This clonotype occurred many times. The chain joins TRBV27 to TRBJ2-7, with 10 bases identical to TRBD2. The CDR3 spans 18 residues. Trimming at V came to 6 bases and at J to 2 bases, leaving 16 bases not matched to a gene. Germline CDR1 and CDR2: MNHEY and SMNVEV (reference sequence). DNA of the CDR3: TGTGCCAGCAGCCTACGAGGGTTTGCTAGCGGGAGCGCCTACGAGCAGTACTTC. Amino acid sequence: CASSLRGFASGSAYEQYF.

This clonotype was seen a handful of times. Given a much more abundant clone one base away, this may be a read error. In DNA form, the CDR3 reads TGTGCCAGCAGCTTAGGTGGGGCCAACGTCCCGACTTTC. Protein: CASSLGGANVPTF. The rearrangement links TRBV7-9 to TRBJ2-6; TRBD1 might be the D (5 bases). Germline V gives CDR1 SEHNR, CDR2 FQNEAQ (reference sequence). The CDR3 length is 13 residues.

The V and J genes are TRBV6-2 or TRBV6-3 and TRBJ2-1, with TRBD2 identical over 13 bases. Trimming at V came to 10 bases and at J to 11 bases, leaving 11 bases not matched to a gene. The CDR3 has 14 amino acids. The germline V gene encodes CDR1 MNHEY and CDR2 SVGEGT. CDR3 in amino acids: CATLGLAGAQKQFF. CDR3 nucleotide sequence: TGTGCCACGCTTGGACTAGCGGGGGCCCAGAAGCAGTTCTTC.

Ten or more counts support this clonotype. The genes are TRBV12-3 or TRBV12-4 and TRBJ1-4; perhaps TRBD1 as D (6 bases). V was trimmed by 4 bases and J by 3 bases, leaving 12 bases between them. The CDR3 contains 15 residues. The CDR3 bases are TGTGCCAGCAGTTCAAACAGGGATCCTAATGAAAAACTGTTTTTT. Amino acids: CASSSNRDPNEKLFF.

This clonotype showed up many times. The gene calls are TRBV30 and TRBJ1-5, with D uncertain. The CDR3 is 15 amino acids. Trimming took off 2 bases at V and 4 bases at J, with 15 bases between the two ends. Germline-derived CDR1 and CDR2 are GTSNPN and SVGIG (reference sequence). The CDR3 sequence: CAWSYGGVLNQPQHF. CDR3 nucleotides: TGTGCCTGGAGTTATGGCGGGGTATTAAATCAGCCCCAGCATTTT.

This sequence joins TRBV29-1 and TRBJ1-2; TRBD1 might be the D (6 bases). The CDR3 is 14 amino acids. V was trimmed by 3 bases and J by 3 bases, leaving 14 bases between them. Per the germline V gene, CDR1 is SQVTM and CDR2 is ANQGSEA. CDR3 loop: CSVDLQGRDYGYTF. Written as DNA, the CDR3 is TGCAGCGTTGATCTCCAGGGGCGCGACTATGGCTACACCTTC.

The CDR3 reads CASKRDGPGIQYF. DNA for the CDR3: TGTGCCAGCAAAAGGGACGGACCTGGCATTCAGTACTTC. The rearrangement uses TRBV6-1 and TRBJ2-4, with D possibly called TRBD1 or TRBD2 (5 bases each). The CDR3 contains 13 residues. Germline V gene lookup returns CDR1 MNHNS and CDR2 SASEGT. Deletions cut 7 bases from V and 9 bases from J, with 16 bases between.

There are many counts of this clonotype. A read error may produce the germline difference seen at one junction end. Written as DNA, the CDR3 is TGTGCTAGCAGCCCCTACCCTGCAGGGGCTAGCGACGATGAGCAGTTCTTC. As protein: CASSPYPAGASDDEQFF. The V and J genes are TRBV7-7 and TRBJ2-1; D assignment may be TRBD1 or TRBD2 (6 bases each). The CDR3 is 17 residues long. Germline values: CDR1 SSHAT, CDR2 FNYEAQ (reference sequence). The full variable domain, with the rest looked up from reference TRBV7-7 and TRBJ2-1, is GAGVSQSPRYKVTKRGQDVTLRCDPISSHATLYWYQQALGQGPEFLTYFNYEAQPDKSGLPSDRFSAERPEGSISTLTIQRTEQRDSAMYRCASSPYPAGASDDEQFFGPGTRLTVL.

Ten or more counts support this clonotype. The J gene is TRBJ2-1, the V gene TRBV6-1; D ambiguous. This CDR3 spans 15 amino acids. With 2 bases removed from V and 3 bases from J, the gap between germline ends came to 11 bases. Looked up from germline, CDR1 is MNHNS and CDR2 is SASEGT. CDR3 residues: CASSERMTYYNEQFF. In nucleotides, the CDR3 is TGTGCCAGCAGTGAACGTATGACTTACTACAATGAGCAGTTCTTC.

This clonotype was counted ten times or more. The V gene is TRBV20-1, the J gene TRBJ2-7; TRBD2 aligns across 12 bases. Trimming at V came to 0 bases and at J to 5 bases, leaving 11 bases not matched to a gene. This CDR3 has 17 residues. Per germline, CDR1 DFQATT and CDR2 SNEGSKA (reference sequence). The CDR3 region is CSARDAGGLAGRDEQYF. The CDR3 DNA is TGCAGTGCTAGAGATGCAGGAGGACTAGCGGGAAGGGACGAGCAGTACTTC.

The chain couples TRBV15 to TRBJ2-7; the D is unclear. CDR3 length equals 13 residues. Trimming left V 0 bases short and J 3 bases short, with 6 bases between. CDR1 is LNHNV and CDR2 is YYDKDF in the germline V gene (reference sequence). The CDR3, as DNA: TGTGCCACCAGCAGAGACGCCGGCTACGAGCAGTACTTC. This sequence encodes CATSRDAGYEQYF.

The gene calls are TRBV4-3 and TRBJ2-4; D not resolved. Trimming removed 0 bases at V and 3 bases at J, with 12 bases between. The CDR3 covers 16 residues. CDR1 is LGHNA, CDR2 YSLEER, per germline. CDR3: CASSQDRSGSKNIQYF. CDR3 DNA: TGCGCCAGCAGCCAAGATCGGTCTGGAAGCAAAAACATTCAGTACTTC.

The chain combines TRBV5-4 with TRBJ1-1; no definite D call. The CDR3 runs to 14 residues. Per the germline V gene, CDR1 is SGHNT and CDR2 is YYREEE (reference sequence). The V and J ends lost 4 bases and 4 bases respectively, with 14 bases between them. The CDR3 DNA is TGTGCCAGCAGCCACACCAACCTAGGCACTGAAGCTTTCTTT. Translated: CASSHTNLGTEAFF.

This clonotype was recorded at least ten times. This chain joins TRBV20-1 and TRBJ2-7; D unresolved. V was shortened by 6 bases and J by 4 bases, with 10 bases between the two germline ends. Germline CDR1 reads DFQATT; CDR2 reads SNEGSKA (reference sequence). The CDR3 contains 11 residues. In DNA, the CDR3 is TGCAGTGCCTTGAAAGGGTACGAGCAGTACTTC. Its translation: CSALKGYEQYF.

As for this clonotype: Germline and junction disagree at one end, which may indicate a read error. In DNA, the CDR3 is TGTGCCGGCAGCTCCTTCCTGACTAGCGGGAGGGCACAAGAGACCCAGTACTTC. It specifies CAGSSFLTSGRAQETQYF. The V call is TRBV11-2, the J call TRBJ2-5, with 14 bases matching TRBD2. The CDR3 has 18 residues. Germline V CDR1 and CDR2: SGHAT, FQNNGV. The entire variable domain, with the rest obtained from reference TRBV11-2 and TRBJ2-5, is as follows: EAGVAQSPRYKIIEKRQSVAFWCNPISGHATLYWYQQILGQGPKLLIQFQNNGVVDDSQLPKDRFSAERLKGVDSTLKIQPAKLEDSAVYLCAGSSFLTSGRAQETQYFGPGTRLLVL.

This clonotype was seen ten or more times. The rearrangement links TRBV28 to TRBJ2-7; D tentatively reads TRBD1 or TRBD2 (5 bases each). The CDR3 covers 14 residues. Germline values: CDR1 MDHEN, CDR2 SYDVKM. V dropped 3 bases and J dropped 3 bases, with 12 bases sitting between them. CDR3 in amino acids: CASSFQGPLYEQYF. As DNA, the CDR3 is TGTGCCAGCAGTTTTCAGGGACCCCTCTACGAGCAGTACTTC.

This clonotype was seen many times. This rearrangement joins TRBV29-1 to TRBJ2-5, with 10 bases lining up with TRBD2. Germline trimming cut 3 bases from V and 1 base from J; bases unmatched to any gene: 14. CDR1 is SQVTM, CDR2 ANQGSEA, per germline. The CDR3 is made up of 18 amino acids. CDR3 sequence reads: CSVDEIAGGPKFQETQYF. The CDR3 coding sequence is TGCAGCGTTGACGAAATAGCGGGAGGACCGAAGTTCCAAGAGACCCAGTACTTC. Using reference TRBV29-1 and TRBJ2-5 for the parts outside the CDR3, the full variable domain is SAVISQKPSRDICQRGTSLTIQCQVDSQVTMMFWYRQQPGQSLTLIATANQGSEATYESGFVIDKFPISRPNLTFSTLTVSNMSPEDSSIYLCSVDEIAGGPKFQETQYFGPGTRLLVL.

This clonotype was seen a few times. The chain combines TRBV28 with TRBJ2-3; D remains ambiguous. CDR3 length: 17 residues. V shed 3 bases and J shed 0 bases, with 16 bases lying between them. Looked up from germline, CDR1 is MDHEN and CDR2 is SYDVKM. The CDR3 bases are TGTGCCAGCAGTTTTTTGACGGAGACTTCTAGCACAGATACGCAGTATTTT. It yields the protein CASSFLTETSSTDTQYF.

This clonotype was recorded many times. An end of the junction differs from the germline gene, which may be a read error. The CDR3 nucleotides read TGTGCCAGCAGTTTTAGGGACCCCCCGCTCTTC. Protein: CASSFRDPPLF. The chain is built from TRBV28 and TRBJ2-1; perhaps D is TRBD1 or TRBD2 (5 bases each). In germline, CDR1 is MDHEN, CDR2 SYDVKM. CDR3 length: 11 residues.